Presented here are 2 T cell receptor beta chains from one specimen sequenced in a study of cytotoxic CD8 clonotypes in ibrutinib-treated CLL. This table comes from immunoSEQ multiplex PCR, and its TCRdb copy is limited to in-frame clones, with some not included. The sample has 150,000 or so clones, about 75% seen once. The input for sequencing was PBMCs, taken after 24 months of ibrutinib treatment. All receptors come from a human donor with chronic lymphocytic leukemia.

The chain links TRBV19 to TRBJ1-1; perhaps TRBD1 as D (5 bases). The CDR3 has 13 amino acids. Trimming removed 5 bases at V and 7 bases at J, with 14 bases between. Germline V gene sequence: CDR1 LNHDA, CDR2 SQIVND (reference sequence). The DNA for the CDR3 is TGTGCCAGTAGTGCGTCCGGGGGGTTTGAAGCTTTCTTT. It translates to CASSASGGFEAFF.

This clone was seen ten or more times. The chain links TRBV4-2 to TRBJ1-1; 9 bases are a match to TRBD1. Germline CDR1 and CDR2: LGHNA and YNFKEQ. The CDR3 extends over 17 amino acids. With 4 bases clipped from V and 4 bases from J, the junction kept 13 bases outside the gene matches. This CDR3 reads CASSRTPQQGAGTEAFF. Written as DNA, the CDR3 is TGTGCCAGCAGCCGCACCCCACAACAGGGGGCTGGCACTGAAGCTTTCTTT.